This is a list of T cell receptor beta chains from one sample in a study of identical twins' blood T cells. TCRdb recomputed calls from the 5' RACE reads with MiXCR, one row per CDR3 protein. The table lists about 370,000 distinct CDR3 sequences, roughly 31% of them singletons. Sequencing was performed on PBMCs. These receptors came from a woman aged 18 to 49 in good health. Both conserved end residues are trimmed from each CDR3. The order of the fields is V gene, clone size, J gene, CDR3 protein. Rows give clone size only sometimes, using once, few, many, or a class for an expanded clone.

V: TRBV12-3/TRBV12-4; size: few; J: TRBJ2-1; CDR3: ASSTIQEQF
V: TRBV27; size: few; J: TRBJ1-5; CDR3: ASSLQVNQPQH
V: TRBV4-3; size: NA; J: TRBJ2-7; CDR3: ASSQDYDSIYGQY
V: TRBV5-1; size: NA; J: TRBJ2-1; CDR3: ASSLLDEQF
V: TRBV5-1; size: few; J: TRBJ1-2; CDR3: ASSLDGINT
V: TRBV24-1; size: many; J: TRBJ2-1; CDR3: ATSGVHNEQF
V: TRBV7-9; size: NA; J: TRBJ1-5; CDR3: ASSSLGQPQH
V: TRBV29-1; size: NA; J: TRBJ2-1; CDR3: SVEDWSNEQF
V: TRBV20-1; size: many; J: TRBJ1-1; CDR3: SAPPGETEAF
V: TRBV7-2; size: NA; J: TRBJ1-4; CDR3: ASSFPFDNEKLF
V: TRBV28; size: few; J: TRBJ2-1; CDR3: ASSGRYNEQF
V: TRBV20-1; size: few; J: TRBJ2-1; CDR3: SARVHTKYNEQF
V: TRBV19; size: NA; J: TRBJ1-1; CDR3: ASSIVGDTKPEAF
V: TRBV12-3/TRBV12-4; size: NA; J: TRBJ1-2; CDR3: ASSLRENRAYGYT
V: TRBV5-6; size: few; J: TRBJ1-2; CDR3: ASSFFDGYT
V: TRBV9; size: few; J: TRBJ2-7; CDR3: ASSVDSQNYEQY
V: TRBV20-1; size: NA; J: TRBJ1-1; CDR3: SAKRGLLAF
V: TRBV10-3; size: NA; J: TRBJ2-2; CDR3: AIIGRDTNTGELF
V: TRBV6-2/TRBV6-3; size: many; J: TRBJ1-1; CDR3: ASSFGSPNTEAF
V: TRBV18; size: NA; J: TRBJ1-6; CDR3: ASSPRPEQRNSPLH
V: TRBV10-3; size: NA; J: TRBJ2-3; CDR3: AISGIPDTQY
V: TRBV6-5; size: many; J: TRBJ1-1; CDR3: ASRNLDRSEAF
V: TRBV12-3/TRBV12-4; size: many; J: TRBJ1-1; CDR3: ASSGVGREAF
V: TRBV28; size: NA; J: TRBJ2-6; CDR3: ASRLQGAGANVLT
V: TRBV12-3/TRBV12-4; size: NA; J: TRBJ1-4; CDR3: ASSSRTGAANEKLF
V: TRBV12-3/TRBV12-4; size: NA; J: TRBJ2-4; CDR3: ASSSRTLAKNIQY
V: TRBV12-3/TRBV12-4; size: once; J: TRBJ2-7; CDR3: ASSLRAGVTYEQY
V: TRBV2; size: many; J: TRBJ1-2; CDR3: ASQGTGDYGYT
V: TRBV7-3; size: NA; J: TRBJ1-6; CDR3: ASSLMYNSPLH
V: TRBV10-3; size: NA; J: TRBJ2-3; CDR3: ASQGTPDSTDTRY
V: TRBV10-3; size: NA; J: TRBJ1-2; CDR3: AISDDYGYT
V: TRBV6-1; size: few; J: TRBJ2-1; CDR3: AIKPLDRGRSYNEQF
V: TRBV29-1; size: NA; J: TRBJ2-3; CDR3: SVSPGLVTDTQY
V: TRBV12-3/TRBV12-4; size: few; J: TRBJ2-5; CDR3: ASSFGLKETQY
V: TRBV13; size: NA; J: TRBJ1-2; CDR3: ASSLVGQMSHGYT
V: TRBV4-3; size: many; J: TRBJ2-1; CDR3: ASSLDRWAYNEQF
V: TRBV5-5; size: NA; J: TRBJ1-1; CDR3: ASSLKVANPETEAF
V: TRBV3-1; size: NA; J: TRBJ1-1; CDR3: ASSQAGAEAF
V: TRBV20-1; size: few; J: TRBJ1-2; CDR3: SARTATPYGYT
V: TRBV5-1; size: NA; J: TRBJ1-4; CDR3: ASSLGDIEKLF
V: TRBV19; size: NA; J: TRBJ1-1; CDR3: ASSISVVADEAF
V: TRBV9; size: many; J: TRBJ1-2; CDR3: ASSDGTGINYGYT
V: TRBV20-1; size: NA; J: TRBJ2-7; CDR3: SARGIALAGASYEQY
V: TRBV7-8; size: few; J: TRBJ1-1; CDR3: ASSPRDGVTEAF
V: TRBV6-5; size: few; J: TRBJ1-1; CDR3: ASSSDGGDRNTEAF
V: TRBV10-2; size: few; J: TRBJ1-5; CDR3: ASSGDSLNQPRH
V: TRBV6-2/TRBV6-3; size: few; J: TRBJ1-6; CDR3: ASSRRFEAWTVDSYNSPLH
V: TRBV19; size: NA; J: TRBJ1-3; CDR3: ASGVLGNTIY
V: TRBV7-9; size: NA; J: TRBJ1-1; CDR3: ASSPPRLNTEAF
V: TRBV4-1; size: NA; J: TRBJ1-1; CDR3: ASSQEAAKAF